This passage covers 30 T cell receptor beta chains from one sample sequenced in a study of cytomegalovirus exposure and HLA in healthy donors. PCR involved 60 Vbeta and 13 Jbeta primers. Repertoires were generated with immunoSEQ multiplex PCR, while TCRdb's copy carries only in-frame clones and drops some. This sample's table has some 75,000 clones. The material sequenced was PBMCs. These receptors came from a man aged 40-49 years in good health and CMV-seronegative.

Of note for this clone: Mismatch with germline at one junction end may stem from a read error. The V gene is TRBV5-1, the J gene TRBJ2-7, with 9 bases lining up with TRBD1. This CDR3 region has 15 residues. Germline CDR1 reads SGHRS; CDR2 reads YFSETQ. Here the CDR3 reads CVSRQNGQGSYEQYF. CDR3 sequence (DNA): TGCGTCAGCAGACAAAACGGACAGGGGTCCTACGAGCAGTACTTC. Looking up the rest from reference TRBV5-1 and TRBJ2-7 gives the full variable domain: KAGVTQTPRYLIKTRGQQVTLSCSPISGHRSVSWYQQTPGQGLQFLFEYFSETQRNKGNFPGRFSGRQFSNSRSEMNVSTLELGDSALYLCVSRQNGQGSYEQYFGPGTRLTVT.

The CDR3 sequence is CASSLSQDWSSYEQYF. The CDR3 DNA is TGTGCCAGCAGTCTCTCCCAGGACTGGAGCTCCTACGAGCAGTACTTC. The chain recombines TRBV28 with TRBJ2-7; tentative D call: TRBD2 (5 bases). Germline CDR1 and CDR2: MDHEN and SYDVKM. V lost 5 bases, J lost 0 bases, and 17 bases lay in between. CDR3 size: 16 residues.

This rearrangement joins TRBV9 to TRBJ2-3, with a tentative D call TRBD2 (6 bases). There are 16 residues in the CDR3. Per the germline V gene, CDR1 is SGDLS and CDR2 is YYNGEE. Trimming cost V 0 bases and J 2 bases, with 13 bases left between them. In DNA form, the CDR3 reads TGTGCCAGCAGCGTAGTTGGAGGGGCGACCACAGATACGCAGTATTTT. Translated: CASSVVGGATTDTQYF. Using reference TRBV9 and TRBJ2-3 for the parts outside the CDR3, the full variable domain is DSGVTQTPKHLITATGQRVTLRCSPRSGDLSVYWYQQSLDQGLQFLIQYYNGEERAKGNILERFSAQQFPDLHSELNLSSLELGDSALYFCASSVVGGATTDTQYFGPGTRLTVL.

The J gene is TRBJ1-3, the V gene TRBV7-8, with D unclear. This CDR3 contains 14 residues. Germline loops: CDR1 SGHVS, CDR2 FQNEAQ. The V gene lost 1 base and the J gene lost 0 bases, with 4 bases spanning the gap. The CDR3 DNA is TGTGCCAGCAGCTTAGTCTCCTCTGGAAACACCATATATTTT. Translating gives CASSLVSSGNTIYF. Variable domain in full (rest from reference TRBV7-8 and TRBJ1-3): GAGVSQSPRYKVAKRGQDVALRCDPISGHVSLFWYQQALGQGPEFLTYFQNEAQLDKSGLPSDRFFAERPEGSVSTLKIQRTQQEDSAVYLCASSLVSSGNTIYFGEGSWLTVV.

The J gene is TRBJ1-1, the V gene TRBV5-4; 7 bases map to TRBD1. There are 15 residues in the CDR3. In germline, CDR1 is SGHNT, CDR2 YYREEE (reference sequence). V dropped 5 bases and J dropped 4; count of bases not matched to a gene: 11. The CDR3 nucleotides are TGTGCCAGCAGATCTGAGGGGCAGGGGGTCACTGAAGCTTTCTTT. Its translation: CASRSEGQGVTEAFF.

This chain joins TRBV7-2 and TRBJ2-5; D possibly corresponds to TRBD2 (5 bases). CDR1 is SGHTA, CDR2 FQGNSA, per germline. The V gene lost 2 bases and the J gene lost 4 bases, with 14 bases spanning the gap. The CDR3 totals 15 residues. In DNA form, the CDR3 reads TGTGCCAGCAGCTTATACGAGGGTTTCGGAGAGACCCAGTACTTC. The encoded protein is CASSLYEGFGETQYF. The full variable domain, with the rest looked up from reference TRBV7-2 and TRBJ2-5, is GAGVSQSPSNKVTEKGKDVELRCDPISGHTALYWYRQSLGQGLEFLIYFQGNSAPDKSGLPSDRFSAERTGGSVSTLTIQRTQQEDSAVYLCASSLYEGFGETQYFGPGTRLLVL.

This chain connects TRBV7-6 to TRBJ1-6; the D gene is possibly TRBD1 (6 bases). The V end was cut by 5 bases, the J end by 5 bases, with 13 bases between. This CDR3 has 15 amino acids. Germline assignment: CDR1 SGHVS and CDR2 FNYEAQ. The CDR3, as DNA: TGTGCCAGCAGCCCTTGGACAGCTGATAATTCACCCCTCCACTTT. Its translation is CASSPWTADNSPLHF.

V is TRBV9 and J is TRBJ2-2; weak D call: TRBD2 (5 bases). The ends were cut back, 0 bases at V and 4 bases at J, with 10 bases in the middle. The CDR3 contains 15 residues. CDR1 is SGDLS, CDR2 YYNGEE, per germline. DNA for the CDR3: TGTGCCAGCAGCGTAGGATACGAGGGCACCGGGGAGCTGTTTTTT. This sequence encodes CASSVGYEGTGELFF.

The DNA of the CDR3 is TGTGCCAGCACCATACGGGGGGCTGAAGCTTTCTTT. This translates into CASTIRGAEAFF. This chain links TRBV6-1 with TRBJ1-1, with D maybe TRBD1 (5 bases). Trimming pared 7 bases from V and 6 bases from J, leaving 12 bases between. The length of the CDR3 is 12 residues. The germline V gene encodes CDR1 MNHNS and CDR2 SASEGT.

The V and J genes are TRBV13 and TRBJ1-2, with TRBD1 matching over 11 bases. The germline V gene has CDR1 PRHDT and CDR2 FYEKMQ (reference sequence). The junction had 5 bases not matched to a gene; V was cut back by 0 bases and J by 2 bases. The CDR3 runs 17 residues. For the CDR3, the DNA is TGTGCCAGCAGCTTAGGGGACAGGGGGCGGCGAAACTATGGCTACACCTTC. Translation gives CASSLGDRGRRNYGYTF.

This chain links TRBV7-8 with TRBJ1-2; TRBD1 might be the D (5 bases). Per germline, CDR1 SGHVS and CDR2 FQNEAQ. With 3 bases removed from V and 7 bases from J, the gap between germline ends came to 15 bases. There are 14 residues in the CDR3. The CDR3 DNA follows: TGTGCCAGCAGCTTGTTCCGGGGGGAGGCTGGCTACACCTTC. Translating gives CASSLFRGEAGYTF.

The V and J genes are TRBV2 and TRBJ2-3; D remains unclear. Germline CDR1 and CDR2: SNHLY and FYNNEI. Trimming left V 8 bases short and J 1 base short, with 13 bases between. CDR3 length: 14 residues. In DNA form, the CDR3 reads TGTGCCAGCGCTACCCCCTTAGGCACAGATACGCAGTATTTT. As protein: CASATPLGTDTQYF.

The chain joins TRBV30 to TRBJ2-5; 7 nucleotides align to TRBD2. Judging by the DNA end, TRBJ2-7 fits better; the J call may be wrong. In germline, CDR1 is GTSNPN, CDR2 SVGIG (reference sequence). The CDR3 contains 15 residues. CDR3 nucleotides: TGTGCCTGGACCCCAAAGGGGAGGGGAAGCTACGAGCAGTACTTC. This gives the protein CAWTPKGRGSYEQYF.

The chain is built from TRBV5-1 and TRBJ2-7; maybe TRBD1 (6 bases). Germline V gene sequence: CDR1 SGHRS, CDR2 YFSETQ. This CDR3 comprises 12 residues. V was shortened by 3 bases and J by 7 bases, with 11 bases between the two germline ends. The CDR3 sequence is CASSSGGQEQYF. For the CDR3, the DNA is TGCGCCAGCAGCTCTGGGGGACAAGAGCAGTACTTC. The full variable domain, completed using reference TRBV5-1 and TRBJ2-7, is KAGVTQTPRYLIKTRGQQVTLSCSPISGHRSVSWYQQTPGQGLQFLFEYFSETQRNKGNFPGRFSGRQFSNSRSEMNVSTLELGDSALYLCASSSGGQEQYFGPGTRLTVT.

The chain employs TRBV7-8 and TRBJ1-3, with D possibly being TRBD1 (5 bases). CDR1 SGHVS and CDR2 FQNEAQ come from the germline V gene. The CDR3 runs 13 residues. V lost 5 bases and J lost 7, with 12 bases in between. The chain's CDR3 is CASSPRPGNTIYF. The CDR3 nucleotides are TGTGCCAGCAGCCCCCGCCCAGGGAACACCATATATTTT.

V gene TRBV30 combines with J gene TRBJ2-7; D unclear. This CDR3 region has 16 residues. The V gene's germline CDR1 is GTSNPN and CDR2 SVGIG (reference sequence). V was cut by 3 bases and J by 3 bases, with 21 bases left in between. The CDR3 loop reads CAWSVRLGQHNYEQYF. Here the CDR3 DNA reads TGTGCCTGGAGCGTTAGGTTGGGCCAACATAACTACGAGCAGTACTTC.

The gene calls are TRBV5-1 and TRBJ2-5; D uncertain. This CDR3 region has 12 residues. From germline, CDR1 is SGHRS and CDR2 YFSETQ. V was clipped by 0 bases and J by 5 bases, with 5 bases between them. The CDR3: CASSLAQETQYF. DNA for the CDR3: TGCGCCAGCAGCTTGGCCCAGGAGACCCAGTACTTC. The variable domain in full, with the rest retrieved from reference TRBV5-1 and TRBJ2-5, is KAGVTQTPRYLIKTRGQQVTLSCSPISGHRSVSWYQQTPGQGLQFLFEYFSETQRNKGNFPGRFSGRQFSNSRSEMNVSTLELGDSALYLCASSLAQETQYFGPGTRLLVL.

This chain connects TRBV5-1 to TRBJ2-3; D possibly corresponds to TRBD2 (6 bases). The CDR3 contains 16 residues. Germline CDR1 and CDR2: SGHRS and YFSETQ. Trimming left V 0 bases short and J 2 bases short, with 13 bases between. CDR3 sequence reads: CASSLVGSGNTDTQYF. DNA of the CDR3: TGCGCCAGCAGCTTGGTCGGGAGTGGGAACACAGATACGCAGTATTTT.

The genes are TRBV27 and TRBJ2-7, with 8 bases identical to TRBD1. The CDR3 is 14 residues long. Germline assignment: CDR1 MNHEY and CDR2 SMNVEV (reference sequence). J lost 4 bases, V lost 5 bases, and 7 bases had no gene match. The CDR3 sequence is CASSTWDRWYEQYF. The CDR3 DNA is TGTGCCAGCAGTACCTGGGACAGGTGGTACGAGCAGTACTTC.

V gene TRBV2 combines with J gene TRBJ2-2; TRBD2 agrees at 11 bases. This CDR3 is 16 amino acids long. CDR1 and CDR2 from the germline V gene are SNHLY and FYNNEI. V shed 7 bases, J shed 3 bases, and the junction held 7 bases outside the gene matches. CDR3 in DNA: TGTGCCAGCACCGTAGCGGGAGGGTGGGACACCGGGGAGCTGTTTTTT. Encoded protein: CASTVAGGWDTGELFF.

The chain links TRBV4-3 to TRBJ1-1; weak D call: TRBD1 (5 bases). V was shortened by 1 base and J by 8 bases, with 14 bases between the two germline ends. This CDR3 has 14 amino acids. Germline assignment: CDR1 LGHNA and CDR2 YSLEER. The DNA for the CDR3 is TGCGCCAGCAGCCAAGTTCTCCGGGGGACGGAAGCTTTCTTT. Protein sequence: CASSQVLRGTEAFF.

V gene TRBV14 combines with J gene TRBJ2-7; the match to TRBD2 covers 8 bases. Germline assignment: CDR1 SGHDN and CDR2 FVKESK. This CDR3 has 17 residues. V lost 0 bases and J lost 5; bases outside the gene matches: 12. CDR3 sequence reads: CASSQEFRFGRAHEQYF. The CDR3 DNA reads TGTGCCAGCAGCCAAGAATTTAGGTTCGGGAGGGCCCACGAGCAGTACTTC. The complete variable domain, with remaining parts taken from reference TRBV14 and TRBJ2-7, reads EAGVTQFPSHSVIEKGQTVTLRCDPISGHDNLYWYRRVMGKEIKFLLHFVKESKQDESGMPNNRFLAERTGGTYSTLKVQPAELEDSGVYFCASSQEFRFGRAHEQYFGPGTRLTVT.

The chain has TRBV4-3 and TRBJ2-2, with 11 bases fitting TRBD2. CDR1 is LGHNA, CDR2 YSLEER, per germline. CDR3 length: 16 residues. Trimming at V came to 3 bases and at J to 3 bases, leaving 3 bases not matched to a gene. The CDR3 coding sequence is TGCGCCAGCAGCCAGTTAGCGGGAGGGGACACCGGGGAGCTGTTTTTT. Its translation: CASSQLAGGDTGELFF.

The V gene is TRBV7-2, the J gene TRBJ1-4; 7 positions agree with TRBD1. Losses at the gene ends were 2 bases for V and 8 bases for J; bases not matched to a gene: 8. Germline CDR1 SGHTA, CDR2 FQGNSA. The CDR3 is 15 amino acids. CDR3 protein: CASSLRTGRGEKLFF. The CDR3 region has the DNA TGTGCCAGCAGCTTAAGGACAGGAAGGGGCGAAAAACTGTTTTTT. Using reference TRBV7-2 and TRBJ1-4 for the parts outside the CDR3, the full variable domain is GAGVSQSPSNKVTEKGKDVELRCDPISGHTALYWYRQSLGQGLEFLIYFQGNSAPDKSGLPSDRFSAERTGGSVSTLTIQRTQQEDSAVYLCASSLRTGRGEKLFFGSGTQLSVL.

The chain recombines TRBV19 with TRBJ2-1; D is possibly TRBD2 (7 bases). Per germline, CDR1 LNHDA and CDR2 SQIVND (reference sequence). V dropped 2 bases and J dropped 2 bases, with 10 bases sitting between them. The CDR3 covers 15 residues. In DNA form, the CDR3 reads TGTGCCAGTAGTATAAGGGGGGGCCCCTACAATGAGCAGTTCTTC. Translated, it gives CASSIRGGPYNEQFF. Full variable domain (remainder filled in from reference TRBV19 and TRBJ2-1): DGGITQSPKYLFRKEGQNVTLSCEQNLNHDAMYWYRQDPGQGLRLIYYSQIVNDFQKGDIAEGYSVSREKKESFPLTVTSAQKNPTAFYLCASSIRGGPYNEQFFGPGTRLTVL.

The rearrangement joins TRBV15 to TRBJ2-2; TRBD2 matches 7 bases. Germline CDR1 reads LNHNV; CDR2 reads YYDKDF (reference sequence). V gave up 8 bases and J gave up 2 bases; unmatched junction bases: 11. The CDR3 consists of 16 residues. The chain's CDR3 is CATSRGWSGNTGELFF. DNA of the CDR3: TGTGCCACCTCGCGGGGGTGGTCTGGTAACACCGGGGAGCTGTTTTTT.

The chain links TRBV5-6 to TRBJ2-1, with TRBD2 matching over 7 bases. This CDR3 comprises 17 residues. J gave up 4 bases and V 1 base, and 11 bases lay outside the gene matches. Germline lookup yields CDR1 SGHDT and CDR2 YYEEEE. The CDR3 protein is CASSLSTRRGIYNEQFF. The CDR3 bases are TGTGCCAGCAGCTTGTCTACCCGGCGGGGGATTTACAATGAGCAGTTCTTC. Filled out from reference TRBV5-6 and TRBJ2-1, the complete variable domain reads DAGVTQSPTHLIKTRGQQVTLRCSPKSGHDTVSWYQQALGQGPQFIFQYYEEEERQRGNFPDRFSGHQFPNYSSELNVNALLLGDSALYLCASSLSTRRGIYNEQFFGPGTRLTVL.

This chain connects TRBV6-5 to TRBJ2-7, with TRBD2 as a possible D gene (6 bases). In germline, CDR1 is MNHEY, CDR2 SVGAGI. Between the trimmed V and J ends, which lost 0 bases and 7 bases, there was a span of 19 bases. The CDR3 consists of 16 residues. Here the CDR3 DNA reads TGTGCCAGCAGTTACTCCGTCGGTGCGGGACTGGGTGAGCAGTACTTC. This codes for CASSYSVGAGLGEQYF.

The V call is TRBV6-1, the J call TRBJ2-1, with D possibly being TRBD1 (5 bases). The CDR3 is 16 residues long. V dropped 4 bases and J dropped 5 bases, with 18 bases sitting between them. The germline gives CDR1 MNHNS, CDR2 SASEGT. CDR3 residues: CASSARDEVSHNEQFF. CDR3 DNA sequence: TGTGCCAGCAGTGCCAGGGATGAAGTGTCGCACAATGAGCAGTTCTTC.

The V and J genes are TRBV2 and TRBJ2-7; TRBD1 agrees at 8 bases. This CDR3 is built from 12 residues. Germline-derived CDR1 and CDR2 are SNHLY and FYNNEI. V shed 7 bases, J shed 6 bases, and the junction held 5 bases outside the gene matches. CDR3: CASTSQGGEQYF. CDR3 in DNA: TGTGCCAGCACCTCACAGGGGGGCGAGCAGTACTTC.